Given below is one TCR beta chain in context. Its antigen is still unknown. One junction end does not reproduce the germline sequence, and a read error may be involved. This sample stems from a study of post-analysis software for immune sequencing data. Background on the study: Both relapsing-remitting and secondary progressive multiple sclerosis featured among the disease courses, as did progressive-relapsing multiple sclerosis.

General study points: A significant reduction in normalized Chao1 diversity was observed in multiple sclerosis patients versus controls. The authors found that F measure strongly co-clustered same-batch samples. Four or five TRBV segments, TRBV5-6, TRBV5-1 and TRBV20-1 among them, were found more frequent in patients than controls.

TCR beta libraries were prepared from cDNA with unique molecular identifiers. There were roughly 0.95 to 11 million T cells, and roughly 0.5 million cDNA molecules came from them. Each CDR3 protein is one row after TCRdb ran MiXCR on the PCR reads. This sample has fewer than 900,000 distinct CDR3 sequences, with approximately 44% found just once. There are 16 residues in the CDR3. Germline assignment: CDR1 DFQATT and CDR2 SNEGSKA (reference sequence). The receptor was isolated from a girl under 18 with multiple sclerosis. This chain joins TRBV20-1 and TRBJ2-7; 12 bases line up with TRBD2. Sequencing was carried out using blood. CDR3 DNA sequence: TGTAGTGCTAGAGATGAGACTAGCGGGAGTCAGTACGAGCAGTACTTC. Protein: CSARDETSGSQYEQYF.